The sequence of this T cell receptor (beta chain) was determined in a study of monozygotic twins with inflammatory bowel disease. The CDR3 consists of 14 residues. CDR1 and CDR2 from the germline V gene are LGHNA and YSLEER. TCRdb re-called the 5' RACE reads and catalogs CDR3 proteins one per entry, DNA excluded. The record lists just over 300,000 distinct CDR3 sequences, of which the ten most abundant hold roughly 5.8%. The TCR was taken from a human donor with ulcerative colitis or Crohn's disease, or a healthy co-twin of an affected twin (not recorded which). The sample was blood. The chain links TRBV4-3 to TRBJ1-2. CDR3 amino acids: CASSQDQAAYGYTF.